This T cell receptor (beta chain) was identified during a study of early T cells in non-severe SARS-CoV-2 infection. Trimming stripped 3 bases from V and 6 bases from J, with 14 bases between. Germline V CDR1 and CDR2: DFQATT, SNEGSKA (reference sequence). The CDR3 loop spans 13 amino acids. TCRdb re-analysed the 5' RACE reads in MiXCR, keeping a single row per CDR3 protein. Here the sample spans some 67,000 distinct CDR3 sequences, approximately 15% being singletons. This sequence was found in an adult who was a healthcare worker with PCR-confirmed SARS-CoV-2 infection or an uninfected control (not recorded which). The V and J genes are TRBV20-1 and TRBJ1-1, with D unresolved. The sample consisted of whole blood. DNA for the CDR3: TGCAGTGCTAGGCAACCATATAGCGCTGAAGCTTTCTTT. Translation: CSARQPYSAEAFF.